The 32 T cell receptor beta chains given below trace back to one sample, sequenced in a study of T cell repertoires in cytomegalovirus infection. TCRdb itself ran the reads through MiXCR, one entry per CDR3 protein. The table lists about 490,000 distinct CDR3 sequences, more than 25% of them singletons. The sequencing sample was made of PBMCs. The receptor set was obtained from a human donor in good health (CMV status not recorded). Some clones in this sample may be carry-over from other donors' samples.

J is TRBJ1-2 and V is TRBV30; D is perhaps TRBD1 (5 bases). Trimming cost V 4 bases and J 2 bases, with 11 bases left between them. The germline V gene encodes CDR1 GTSNPN and CDR2 SVGIG (reference sequence). The CDR3 covers 13 residues. The CDR3 DNA sequence: TGTGCCTGGACCCCGGGGCAGAACTATGGCTACACCTTC. This gives the protein CAWTPGQNYGYTF.

V usage is TRBV7-2 and J usage is TRBJ2-7, with D possibly being TRBD1 (6 bases). Germline V gene sequence: CDR1 SGHTA, CDR2 FQGNSA. V was trimmed by 0 bases and J by 3 bases, leaving 12 bases between them. The CDR3 extends over 15 amino acids. CDR3 region: CASSLAGAGVYEQYV. As DNA, the CDR3 is TGTGCCAGCAGCTTAGCGGGGGCAGGGGTCTACGAGCAGTACGTC.

This clonotype came up a few times. The chain combines TRBV6-8 with TRBJ2-1, with a possible D match to TRBD2 (6 bases). CDR3 length equals 16 residues. Deletions cut 6 bases from V and 5 bases from J, with 20 bases between. Germline CDR1 and CDR2: MNHGY and SAAAGT. The CDR3 DNA reads TGTGCCAGCAGCCTTGTAGTCGGGGAGGAACACAATGAGCAGTTCTTC. Its protein product is CASSLVVGEEHNEQFF.

This chain connects TRBV28 to TRBJ2-2; 9 bases align to TRBD2. The ends lost 8 bases at V and 3 bases at J; junction bases unmatched: 16. Germline CDR1 MDHEN, CDR2 SYDVKM. The CDR3 consists of 18 residues. CDR3 sequence reads: CASVTNLAGVKDTGELFF. The CDR3 DNA reads as TGTGCCAGCGTAACAAACTTAGCGGGAGTAAAGGACACCGGGGAGCTGTTTTTT.

This chain uses TRBV24-1 with TRBJ2-2; unclear D gene. V lost 7 bases and J lost 1, with 6 bases in between. The germline V gene has CDR1 KGHDR and CDR2 SFDVKD. The CDR3 extends over 13 amino acids. The CDR3 loop reads CATRSQNTGELFF. The CDR3 DNA follows: TGTGCCACCAGGAGCCAGAACACCGGGGAGCTGTTTTTT.

The sample holds a few counts of this clonotype. The rearrangement links TRBV4-1 to TRBJ2-5; TRBD1 aligns across 9 bases. Germline CDR1 reads MGHRA; CDR2 reads YSYEKL. This CDR3 is 16 amino acids long. The J segment lost 0 bases and the V segment lost 8 bases, leaving 10 bases of the junction unmatched. CDR3 sequence reads: CASGPGGQGNQETQYF. CDR3 nucleotides: TGCGCCAGCGGTCCAGGGGGACAGGGTAACCAAGAGACCCAGTACTTC.

This chain joins TRBV7-9 and TRBJ1-1; D call uncertain. CDR1 is SEHNR, CDR2 FQNEAQ, per germline (reference sequence). The CDR3 loop spans 13 amino acids. Trimming took 6 bases from V and 3 from J, leaving 11 bases between them. The CDR3 is CASRGSKDTEAFF. DNA of the CDR3: TGTGCCAGCAGGGGGTCAAAAGACACTGAAGCTTTCTTT.

V is TRBV18 and J is TRBJ2-3; 7 bases are a match to TRBD2. Germline trimming cut 3 bases from V and 3 bases from J; bases unmatched to any gene: 6. Germline V gene lookup returns CDR1 KGHSH and CDR2 LQKENI. The length of the CDR3 is 15 residues. CDR3 sequence: CASSPLAGATDTQYF. The DNA of the CDR3 is TGTGCCAGCTCACCTTTGGCGGGAGCAACAGATACGCAGTATTTT.

The V and J genes are TRBV7-2 and TRBJ2-3; D is undetermined. Between the trimmed V and J ends, which lost 8 bases and 10 bases, there was a span of 13 bases. Germline V gene data show CDR1 as SGHTA and CDR2 as FQGNSA. The length of the CDR3 is 11 residues. The CDR3 sequence is CASSDLGAQYF. The CDR3 coding sequence is TGTGCCAGCTCCGACCTCGGAGCGCAGTATTTT.

This clonotype turned up a few times. The chain joins TRBV6-2 or TRBV6-3 to TRBJ2-7; TRBD2 is a possible D gene (6 bases). The CDR3 spans 14 residues. Germline V gives CDR1 MNHEY, CDR2 SVGEGT. V was shortened by 4 bases and J by 4 bases, with 14 bases between the two germline ends. The CDR3 DNA follows: TGTGCCAGCAGTTCGGGCTTAGGAGGGTACGAGCAGTACTTC. Translating gives CASSSGLGGYEQYF.

The V call is TRBV6-8, the J call TRBJ1-6; D uncertain. The germline V and J ends were trimmed by 2 bases and 10 bases, with 9 bases remaining between them. This CDR3 is built from 13 residues. Germline assignment: CDR1 MNHGY and CDR2 SAAAGT. The CDR3 sequence: CASSYGRESPLHF. DNA for the CDR3: TGTGCCAGCAGTTACGGTCGGGAATCACCCCTCCACTTT.

This clonotype turned up a few times. The CDR3 nucleotides are TGCGCCAGCAGCCAAGTATTGGGCTCTAGCGGGAGAGTATCCCCCCAGTACTTC. This encodes CASSQVLGSSGRVSPQYF. The chain recombines TRBV4-1 with TRBJ2-7, with 10 positions matching TRBD2. This CDR3 spans 18 amino acids. Germline V gene lookup returns CDR1 MGHRA and CDR2 YSYEKL. J was trimmed by 10 bases and V by 1 base; bases with no gene match: 19.

The chain recombines TRBV11-2 with TRBJ2-1; D not certain. The CDR3 is 15 residues long. The V gene's germline CDR1 is SGHAT and CDR2 FQNNGV. V lost 1 base to trimming and J lost 8 bases, with 15 bases between them. Here the CDR3 DNA reads TGTGCCAGCAGCTTAGGTGCGGTAATTAGAGATGAGCAGTTCTTC. It specifies CASSLGAVIRDEQFF.

The V call is TRBV2, the J call TRBJ2-5, with D hard to call. The germline V and J ends were trimmed by 8 bases and 2 bases, with 12 bases remaining between them. Looked up from germline, CDR1 is SNHLY and CDR2 is FYNNEI. This CDR3 contains 13 residues. CDR3 residues: CASQWVEQETQYF. As DNA, the CDR3 is TGTGCCAGCCAATGGGTAGAACAAGAGACCCAGTACTTC.

The rearrangement links TRBV6-2 or TRBV6-3 to TRBJ2-5; D is unresolved. Germline V gene sequence: CDR1 MNHEY, CDR2 SVGEGT. Trimming removed 7 bases at V and 5 bases at J, with 11 bases between. CDR3 length: 12 residues. The CDR3 loop is CASTDMRETQYF. CDR3 nucleotides: TGTGCCAGCACCGACATGAGGGAGACCCAGTACTTC.

The chain combines TRBV12-3 or TRBV12-4 with TRBJ2-2, with D tentatively TRBD2 (5 bases). Trimming pared 5 bases from V and 3 bases from J, leaving 19 bases between. The CDR3 loop spans 17 amino acids. CDR3 sequence reads: CASSRKTTTRDTGELFF. CDR3 bases: TGTGCCAGCAGTCGCAAAACTACCACTAGAGACACCGGGGAGCTGTTTTTT.

This chain links TRBV20-1 with TRBJ1-6; 8 bases are shared with TRBD1. J lost 6 bases, V lost 6 bases, and 10 bases had no gene match. The germline CDR1 and CDR2 sequences are DFQATT and SNEGSKA (reference sequence). The CDR3 has 15 amino acids. DNA for the CDR3: TGCAGTGCACGACAGGGGACGTCATTTAATTCACCCCTCCACTTT. Translated: CSARQGTSFNSPLHF.

This clonotype was picked up a small number of times. The genes are TRBV7-6 and TRBJ2-5; 11 nucleotides align to TRBD2. Trimming cost V 5 bases and J 3 bases; bases outside gene matches: 8. Germline CDR1 is SGHVS and CDR2 is FNYEAQ. The CDR3 covers 16 residues. The CDR3 spells CASSTLAGGGEETQYF. In nucleotides, the CDR3 is TGTGCCAGCAGCACTCTAGCGGGAGGTGGGGAAGAGACCCAGTACTTC.

This clonotype was picked up a small number of times. This chain joins TRBV18 and TRBJ2-3; 9 nucleotides line up with TRBD2. The CDR3 is made up of 15 amino acids. J lost 4 bases, V lost 5 bases, and 7 bases had no gene match. The germline gives CDR1 KGHSH, CDR2 LQKENI. CDR3 in amino acids: CASSGVAGVADTQYF. CDR3 DNA: TGTGCCAGCTCAGGAGTAGCGGGAGTAGCAGATACGCAGTATTTT.

This clonotype was counted only a few times. This chain connects TRBV10-2 to TRBJ2-1, with a possible D match to TRBD2 (5 bases). The CDR3 runs to 14 residues. Trimming stripped 7 bases from V and 2 bases from J, with 12 bases between. Germline V gene data show CDR1 as WSHSY and CDR2 as SAAADI. CDR3 sequence: CASTREFTYNEQFF. The DNA of the CDR3 is TGCGCCAGCACAAGGGAGTTTACCTACAATGAGCAGTTCTTC.

This clonotype occurred many times. The chain joins TRBV7-8 to TRBJ1-6, with 8 bases lining up with TRBD1. V trimming: 5 bases; J trimming: 1 base; junction bases outside the gene matches: 7. The CDR3 is made up of 17 amino acids. Germline CDR1 and CDR2: SGHVS and FQNEAQ. The CDR3 is CASSRQGRGSYNSPLHF. The CDR3 DNA reads as TGTGCCAGCAGCCGACAGGGGAGAGGGTCCTATAATTCACCCCTCCACTTT.

This clonotype was recorded a few times. The chain carries TRBV7-2 and TRBJ1-5, with 10 nucleotides matching TRBD1. V gave up 0 bases and J gave up 7 bases; unmatched junction bases: 3. The V gene's germline CDR1 is SGHTA and CDR2 FQGNSA. The CDR3 runs to 15 residues. The CDR3 DNA reads TGTGCCAGCAGCTTAGCGGGGGGACAGGGGCAGCCCCAGCATTTT. Amino acid sequence: CASSLAGGQGQPQHF. The full variable domain, in which reference TRBV7-2 and TRBJ1-5 provide the parts outside the CDR3, is GAGVSQSPSNKVTEKGKDVELRCDPISGHTALYWYRQSLGQGLEFLIYFQGNSAPDKSGLPSDRFSAERTGGSVSTLTIQRTQQEDSAVYLCASSLAGGQGQPQHFGDGTRLSIL.

This clonotype has just a few counts. The chain carries TRBV28 and TRBJ1-1; D ambiguous. Per germline, CDR1 MDHEN and CDR2 SYDVKM. The CDR3 sequence is 13 residues long. The V end lost 5 bases, the J end lost 3 bases, and 10 bases lay between the germline ends. CDR3 sequence reads: CASSPPAYTEAFF. For the CDR3, the DNA is TGTGCCAGCAGTCCCCCAGCATACACTGAAGCTTTCTTT.

This clonotype has just one count. The genes are TRBV5-6 and TRBJ2-7, with TRBD1 matching 12 bases. This CDR3 comprises 16 residues. Germline CDR1 is SGHDT and CDR2 is YYEEEE. V gave up 4 bases and J gave up 0 bases; unmatched junction bases: 5. The CDR3 DNA follows: TGTGCCAGCAGCCCGGGGACAGGGGGCTTCTCCTACGAGCAGTACTTC. Residues: CASSPGTGGFSYEQYF.

This clonotype has at least ten counts. The CDR3 loop reads CASSIGRDRGYYEQYF. The CDR3 region has the DNA TGTGCCAGCAGCATTGGCCGGGACAGGGGATACTACGAGCAGTACTTC. V is TRBV7-2 and J is TRBJ2-7; 10 bases line up with TRBD1. CDR1 and CDR2 (germline): SGHTA, FQGNSA. The CDR3 is made up of 16 amino acids. The ends lost 5 bases at V and 3 bases at J; junction bases unmatched: 10.

The genes are TRBV18 and TRBJ1-4, with D possibly being TRBD1 (6 bases). V was trimmed by 0 bases and J by 7 bases, leaving 6 bases between them. From germline, CDR1 is KGHSH and CDR2 LQKENI. The CDR3 length is 13 residues. CDR3 coding DNA: TGTGCCAGCTCACCACCGGGGGCTGAAAAACTGTTTTTT. It codes for CASSPPGAEKLFF.

The chain has TRBV29-1 and TRBJ2-1; TRBD2 agrees at 10 bases. CDR1 and CDR2 (germline): SQVTM, ANQGSEA. Trimming took 5 bases from V and 0 from J; bases not matched to a gene: 7. The CDR3 is made up of 16 amino acids. The CDR3 DNA reads as TGCAGCGTTAGGACTAGCGGATCGAGCTCCTACAATGAGCAGTTCTTC. Translated: CSVRTSGSSSYNEQFF.

The rearrangement links TRBV7-2 to TRBJ1-5, with TRBD1 as a possible D gene (6 bases). The CDR3 has 14 amino acids. V lost 5 bases to trimming and J lost 4 bases, with 12 bases between them. Germline V gene sequence: CDR1 SGHTA, CDR2 FQGNSA. CDR3 residues: CASSPEGGNQPQHF. In DNA, the CDR3 is TGTGCCAGCAGCCCGGAGGGGGGGAATCAGCCCCAGCATTTT.

V gene TRBV7-6 combines with J gene TRBJ2-7, with D uncertain. CDR1 is SGHVS and CDR2 is FNYEAQ in the germline V gene. Trimming took 5 bases from V and 0 from J, leaving 20 bases between them. This CDR3 spans 17 amino acids. The CDR3 loop reads CASSQPLRARSSYEQYF. CDR3 nucleotide sequence: TGTGCCAGCAGCCAGCCCCTAAGGGCGCGAAGCTCCTACGAGCAGTACTTC.

The chain employs TRBV2 and TRBJ2-3; 7 nucleotides align to TRBD2. Germline assignment: CDR1 SNHLY and CDR2 FYNNEI. The CDR3 length is 15 residues. V gave up 8 bases and J gave up 2 bases; unmatched junction bases: 10. The CDR3 region has the DNA TGTGCCAGCGTAGTGGGAGGGTTCTCCACAGATACGCAGTATTTT. Amino acid sequence: CASVVGGFSTDTQYF.

This chain links TRBV12-5 with TRBJ2-1; no clear D gene. Trimming took 3 bases from V and 9 from J, leaving 9 bases between them. This CDR3 has 12 amino acids. Germline V gene lookup returns CDR1 LGHNT and CDR2 FRNRAP. The CDR3 DNA reads TGTGCTAGTGGTTTTATCGGCACTGAGCAGTTCTTC. Protein product: CASGFIGTEQFF. Complete variable domain (other parts from reference TRBV12-5 and TRBJ2-1): DARVTQTPRHKVTEMGQEVTMRCQPILGHNTVFWYRQTMMQGLELLAYFRNRAPLDDSGMPKDRFSAEMPDATLATLKIQPSEPRDSAVYFCASGFIGTEQFFGPGTRLTVL.

This clonotype has more than one count but fewer than ten. The J gene is TRBJ2-1, the V gene TRBV19; D could derive from TRBD1 or TRBD2 (6 bases each). Germline lookup yields CDR1 LNHDA and CDR2 SQIVND (reference sequence). Trimming removed 8 bases at V and 3 bases at J, with 14 bases between. The CDR3 has 14 amino acids. In DNA form, the CDR3 reads TGTGCCAGTGGGGGGCCCCTTCACTACAATGAGCAGTTCTTC. Amino acids: CASGGPLHYNEQFF.